This record concerns one T cell receptor beta chain sequence. Described treatment: about 20 received Ad26.COV2.S at low or high dose, single or two shots; roughly five received placebo; per-sample allocation not given. The samples were gathered on day 63 after the first injection of vaccine or placebo. Wuhan-strain spike was delivered by a replication-incompetent Ad26 vector. This record belongs to a study of Ad26.COV2.S vaccination and SARS-CoV-2 variants. This table comes from immunoSEQ multiplex PCR, and its TCRdb copy is limited to in-frame clones, with some not included. The sample holds under 400,000 clones; about nine tenths are singletons and the top ten take around 3.6%. Per germline, CDR1 MNHEY and CDR2 SMNVEV (reference sequence). V shed 0 bases, J shed 0 bases, and the junction held 5 bases outside the gene matches. The CDR3 has 18 amino acids.

V gene TRBV27 combines with J gene TRBJ1-5; 10 bases match TRBD1. This receptor was identified in a person between 18 and 65 years old who received the Ad26.COV2.S COVID-19 vaccine or a placebo. Sequences were derived from peripheral blood, sampled in a trial of Ad26.COV2.S vaccine versus placebo. CDR3 nucleotide sequence: TGTGCCAGCAGTTTATCGACAGGGGGCTCCTATAGCAATCAGCCCCAGCATTTT. It yields the protein CASSLSTGGSYSNQPQHF.